The source of this T cell receptor beta chain is a study of shared clonotypes between healthy human individuals (TCRdb year 2020). Background on the whole study: The cohort comprised two women and three men aged 18 to 49 years. For each donor, CD4 naive and CD4 memory were each given three plates, CD8 naive was given two plates, and CD8 memory was given one plate. To estimate repertoire size and how much clonotype sharing occurs between individuals, the study deeply sequenced the blood TCR repertoires of several healthy adults. Libraries were prepared and TCR repertoires were sequenced by different laboratories using diverse techniques, in order to increase sequencing depth and limit assay-specific biases. Leukapheresis yielded between about 0.85 and 9 billion PBMCs per donor. Results and caveats for the whole study, not just this receptor: Because the study included a small number of donors, the genetic and exposure-history diversity represented was limited. Larger estimated clonotype richness was generally found for naive subsets than for memory subsets. Compared with non-shared clonotypes, clonotypes shared by all four sorted-subset donors had higher generation probabilities. When a handful of donors were compared, the shared fraction of clonotypes was roughly 4.8% for naive CD4, approximately 3.5% for naive CD8, more than 2% for memory CD4, and roughly 0.4% for memory CD8. Based on pairwise subsampling, the degree of clonotype sharing among donors was expected to be affected by sequencing depth. Rarefaction of sorted-subset datasets indicated incomplete sequencing despite the large sequencing depth. Sampling was restricted to blood, and TCR repertoires in tissues likely differ from the TCR repertoires found in blood.

For this clone: Its antigen is currently not known. No much larger clonotype is one base removed from it; base qualities were not supplied.

Using the deep immunoSEQ assay, TCR CDR3 regions were amplified from genomic DNA by multiplex PCR. Extracted genomic DNA from each cell subset was spread evenly across all wells of several immunoSEQ 96-well plates, with each plate serving as a replicate. For sorted subsets, 150 to 250 ng of genomic DNA, equivalent to roughly 33,000 T cell genomes, went into each replicate PCR. The purified libraries were quantified using a Qubit 3.0 fluorometer, sized with a Bioanalyzer 2100, and then quantified again using the KAPA Library Quantification kit. Every immunoSEQ 96-well plate was sequenced on a dedicated single-read 150-cycle Illumina NextSeq 550 flow cell. For the original study's pipeline: Because only junctional sequences without quality scores were contained in the immunoSEQ output, filtering matching that applied to full-length reads could not be performed. To assign V/J genes and CDR3, sequences were annotated using PyIR, a Python wrapper for IgBLAST v1.9, with IMGT germline references. Reads were filtered out if the reads had weak V/J assignments (E-value above 1e-6), no CDR3, stop codons, out-of-frame junctions, or ambiguous translated residues. A V3J clonotype was defined by an identical inferred V gene, J gene, and CDR3 amino acid sequence. To compute the percentage overlap between repertoires, the number of shared unique clonotypes was divided by the size of the smaller repertoire. Richness of each repertoire was evaluated using RTK rarefaction, the Chao1 estimator, and Recon v2.1 estimates of unobserved clonotypes. For all TCRbeta clonotypes obtained by the gDNA method from several donors, generation probabilities were computed with OLGA. TCRdb mirrors the immuneACCESS table, restricted to in-frame sequences. Some clones are absent from its copies; in checked studies, under half trace to an unresolved V gene, and the reason for the others is unknown. The DNA gave D and trimming, while V, J and clone size come from that table. Across this sample there are some 1,100,000 clones, with about 84% seen only once. Clones ranked in the top ten supply approximately 0.52% of the sample.

The CDR3 goes from the cysteine to the phenylalanine over 15 residues. The CDR3 DNA has 45 bases and is translated from base 1. The germline V gene (reference sequence) supplies CDR1 MNHEY and CDR2 SMNVEV. The junction carries 14 bases between V and J, which are trimmed by 8 bases and 1 base respectively. The donors were healthy, HIV-negative adults with no recently reported acute infections or vaccinations. All donors were Caucasian adults living in Nashville, Tennessee, USA. CD4+ T cells were enriched by magnetic negative selection, after which naive cells were positively selected on CD45RA and the negative fraction was taken as the memory subset. After blood collection by leukapheresis, PBMCs were isolated using Ficoll-Histopaque density gradient centrifugation and then cryopreserved in the vapor phase of liquid nitrogen. Analytical flow cytometry was used to check the purity and quantity of every magnetically sorted T cell population. Genomic DNA was isolated from every sorted fraction and measured by UV absorbance on a Nanodrop 2000c.

This TCR was recovered from a man aged 18 to 29 in good health. Some clones in this sample may be carry-over from other donors' samples. This sequence uses TRBV27 and TRBJ2-2; TRBD2 might be the D gene, on 6 matching bases. The sample comprised memory CD4+ T cells from PBMCs. What this sample's cell subset or site label stands for: CD45RA-negative fraction. The bases read TGTGCCAGCCGAACCGGGACTTTGAACACCGGGGAGCTGTTTTTT. It translates to CASRTGTLNTGELFF.